These 29 T cell receptor beta chains were all obtained from the same sample, sequenced in a study of T cells after posttransplantation cyclophosphamide. Sequenced by immunoSEQ multiplex PCR; TCRdb stores in-frame clones only, minus some. The repertoire holds 200 to 250 clones, with around 92% as singletons. Sequenced input: gut tissue. The origin of the receptors is a man between 50 and 59 years old.

The genes are TRBV6-6 and TRBJ1-1, with TRBD1 matching 7 bases. V lost 6 bases to trimming and J lost 6 bases; unmatched junction nucleotides: 7. CDR3 length: 13 residues. Looked up from germline, CDR1 is MNHNY and CDR2 is SVGAGI (reference sequence). This CDR3 reads CASRLTGIAEAFF. CDR3 nucleotide sequence: TGTGCCAGCAGGTTGACAGGGATCGCTGAAGCTTTCTTT.

The chain joins TRBV7-8 to TRBJ2-1, with D uncertain. The length of the CDR3 is 14 residues. In germline, CDR1 is SGHVS, CDR2 FQNEAQ. The V gene lost 2 bases and the J gene lost 3 bases, with 8 bases spanning the gap. The CDR3 here is CASSLITVYNEQFF. For the CDR3, the DNA is TGTGCCAGCAGCTTAATAACAGTCTACAATGAGCAGTTCTTC.

The CDR3 loop reads CASSEAGTEAFF. CDR3 nucleotides: TGTGCCAGCTCTGAAGCGGGTACTGAAGCTTTCTTT. This chain uses TRBV18 with TRBJ1-1; D is unresolved. Germline-derived CDR1 and CDR2 are KGHSH and LQKENI. Trimming took off 6 bases at V and 5 bases at J, with 10 bases between the two ends. CDR3 length: 12 amino acids.

The DNA for the CDR3 is TGTGCCACGTCTAGCGGGGAGGACACCGGGGAGCTGTTTTTT. This gives the protein CATSSGEDTGELFF. The chain has TRBV19 and TRBJ2-2; the match to TRBD2 covers 9 bases. Germline V CDR1 and CDR2: LNHDA, SQIVND (reference sequence). Trimming removed 10 bases from V and 3 bases from J; junction bases left unmatched: 6. The CDR3 is 14 amino acids.

This chain links TRBV30 with TRBJ2-1, with D perhaps matching TRBD1 (6 bases). The CDR3 has 13 amino acids. The V and J ends lost 4 bases and 7 bases respectively, with 14 bases between them. CDR1 and CDR2 from the germline V gene are GTSNPN and SVGIG (reference sequence). The DNA for the CDR3 is TGTGCCTGGACAGGGGCCCCTGGGAATGAGCAGTTCTTC. Translating gives CAWTGAPGNEQFF. Supplemented by reference TRBV30 and TRBJ2-1, the full variable domain reads SQTIHQWPATLVQPVGSPLSLECTVEGTSNPNLYWYRQAAGRGLQLLFYSVGIGQISSEVPQNLSASRPQDRQFILSSKKLLLSDSGFYLCAWTGAPGNEQFFGPGTRLTVL.

CDR3 sequence (DNA): TGTGCCAGCAGCGGGGGAGGGAAGCCCCAGCATTTT. Its protein is CASSGGGKPQHF. The rearrangement links TRBV7-9 to TRBJ1-5; a possible D gene is TRBD1 (5 bases). V lost 5 bases to trimming and J lost 8 bases, with 10 bases between them. The CDR3 covers 12 residues. CDR1 SEHNR and CDR2 FQNEAQ come from the germline V gene (reference sequence).

The rearrangement joins TRBV30 to TRBJ2-7; 7 bases are a match to TRBD1. The J segment lost 0 bases and the V segment lost 6 bases, leaving 17 bases of the junction unmatched. Germline V lookup: CDR1 GTSNPN, CDR2 SVGIG (reference sequence). CDR3 length: 17 residues. CDR3 protein: CACLSDRRIPSSYEQYF. CDR3 nucleotide sequence: TGTGCCTGCCTATCGGACAGGAGAATACCAAGCTCCTACGAGCAGTACTTC. Full variable domain (remainder filled in from reference TRBV30 and TRBJ2-7): SQTIHQWPATLVQPVGSPLSLECTVEGTSNPNLYWYRQAAGRGLQLLFYSVGIGQISSEVPQNLSASRPQDRQFILSSKKLLLSDSGFYLCACLSDRRIPSSYEQYFGPGTRLTVT.

This clone was seen just once. The V and J genes are TRBV5-4 and TRBJ2-7; 13 bases are shared with TRBD2. V was pared by 4 bases and J by 4 bases, with 8 bases of the junction left unmatched. The length of the CDR3 is 16 residues. The germline gives CDR1 SGHNT, CDR2 YYREEE (reference sequence). The CDR3 loop reads CASSPELAGGQYEQYF. CDR3 coding DNA: TGTGCCAGCAGCCCGGAACTAGCGGGAGGGCAGTACGAGCAGTACTTC.

This clone was recorded a few times. V usage is TRBV9 and J usage is TRBJ2-1, with TRBD2 identical over 9 bases. CDR1 is SGDLS and CDR2 is YYNGEE in the germline V gene. The V segment lost 0 bases and the J segment 7 bases; nucleotides outside the gene matches: 5. The CDR3 contains 15 residues. The CDR3 DNA reads TGTGCCAGCAGCGTAGGCCATCTAGCGGGAAATGAGCAGTTCTTC. Translation gives CASSVGHLAGNEQFF.

The chain combines TRBV6-6 with TRBJ2-7; D may be TRBD2 (6 bases). The CDR3 runs 13 residues. Germline lookup yields CDR1 MNHNY and CDR2 SVGAGI (reference sequence). Trimming stripped 5 bases from V and 2 bases from J, with 10 bases between. The CDR3 region is CASSAGRTYEQYF. In DNA form, the CDR3 reads TGTGCCAGCAGTGCGGGGAGAACCTACGAGCAGTACTTC.

CDR3 DNA: TGTGCCAGCAGTTCCGGGACAGGGAGCACAGATACGCAGTATTTT. The encoded protein is CASSSGTGSTDTQYF. The chain recombines TRBV7-9 with TRBJ2-3; TRBD1 matches at 9 bases. The CDR3 has 15 residues. Trimming took 6 bases from V and 0 from J; bases not matched to a gene: 4. Germline-derived CDR1 and CDR2 are SEHNR and FQNEAQ (reference sequence). The variable domain in full, with the rest retrieved from reference TRBV7-9 and TRBJ2-3, is DTGVSQNPRHKITKRGQNVTFRCDPISEHNRLYWYRQTLGQGPEFLTYFQNEAQLEKSRLLSDRFSAERPKGSFSTLEIQRTEQGDSAMYLCASSSGTGSTDTQYFGPGTRLTVL.

Remarks on this clone: The junction and the germline gene differ at one end; a read error may be behind it. CDR3 amino acids: CASSVYNEQFF. Here the CDR3 DNA reads TGTGCCAGTAGTGTGTACAATGAACAGTTCTTC. This chain connects TRBV19 to TRBJ2-1; D is unclear. Germline CDR1 reads LNHDA; CDR2 reads SQIVND (reference sequence). The CDR3 is made up of 11 amino acids.

The chain combines TRBV27 with TRBJ1-5; possibly TRBD1 for D (6 bases). The germline gives CDR1 MNHEY, CDR2 SMNVEV (reference sequence). Trimming took off 4 bases at V and 0 bases at J, with 10 bases between the two ends. This CDR3 comprises 15 residues. As DNA, the CDR3 is TGTGCCAGCAGTTGGACAGTCCATAGCAATCAGCCCCAGCATTTT. Translated: CASSWTVHSNQPQHF.

The V and J genes are TRBV5-1 and TRBJ1-2, with TRBD1 matching 7 bases. The CDR3 totals 13 residues. V lost 4 bases and J lost 8; bases outside the gene matches: 8. Germline CDR1 reads SGHRS; CDR2 reads YFSETQ. The CDR3 here is CASSLGTVDGYTF. The CDR3 coding sequence is TGCGCCAGCAGCCTGGGGACAGTAGACGGCTACACCTTC.

The chain employs TRBV7-8 and TRBJ1-6; 9 bases fit TRBD1. This CDR3 has 17 residues. The J segment lost 0 bases and the V segment lost 6 bases, leaving 6 bases of the junction unmatched. Per germline, CDR1 SGHVS and CDR2 FQNEAQ. In nucleotides, the CDR3 is TGTGCCAGCAGATACAGGGGGCCGGGCTCCTATAATTCACCCCTCCACTTT. This translates into CASRYRGPGSYNSPLHF.

This clone showed up just once. The chain couples TRBV6-4 to TRBJ2-1; TRBD1 matches 7 bases. Germline V gene sequence: CDR1 MRHNA, CDR2 SNTAGT. J gave up 9 bases and V 2 bases, and 4 bases lay outside the gene matches. This CDR3 has 13 amino acids. CDR3 bases: TGTGCCAGCAGTGACAGGGGGCACGGTGAGCAGTTCTTC. This gives the protein CASSDRGHGEQFF.

The chain recombines TRBV7-2 with TRBJ1-4; D remains unclear. The CDR3 loop spans 14 amino acids. V lost 10 bases and J 2 bases, leaving 14 bases between the germline ends. Germline CDR1 is SGHTA and CDR2 is FQGNSA. In nucleotides, the CDR3 is TGTGCCACCAAGGCCGAGACTACTAATGAAAAACTGTTTTTT. Amino acid sequence: CATKAETTNEKLFF.

The chain is built from TRBV5-4 and TRBJ2-2; tentatively, D is TRBD2 (6 bases). Per germline, CDR1 SGHNT and CDR2 YYREEE (reference sequence). CDR3 length equals 12 residues. V dropped 3 bases and J dropped 8 bases, with 8 bases sitting between them. The CDR3 reads CASSWDSGELFF. In DNA, the CDR3 is TGTGCCAGCAGCTGGGACTCAGGGGAGCTGTTTTTT.

This chain joins TRBV11-3 and TRBJ2-2; 9 bases map to TRBD1. The V gene end was trimmed by 5 bases and the J gene end by 7 bases; junction bases not matched to a gene: 11. Per the germline V gene, CDR1 is SGHNT and CDR2 is YENEEA. This CDR3 is built from 16 residues. The CDR3 sequence: CASSPDRGWGDGELFF. CDR3 nucleotide sequence: TGTGCCAGCAGCCCCGACAGGGGGTGGGGCGACGGGGAGCTGTTTTTT. Full variable domain (remainder filled in from reference TRBV11-3 and TRBJ2-2): EAGVVQSPRYKIIEKKQPVAFWCNPISGHNTLYWYLQNLGQGPELLIRYENEEAVDDSQLPKDRFSAERLKGVDSTLKIQPAELGDSAVYLCASSPDRGWGDGELFFGEGSRLTVL.

The genes are TRBV11-3 and TRBJ2-1, with a possible D match to TRBD1 (6 bases). V shed 5 bases and J shed 3 bases, with 14 bases lying between them. The CDR3 length is 15 residues. Germline CDR1 is SGHNT and CDR2 is YENEEA. In DNA, the CDR3 is TGTGCCAGCAGCCCCTGGGACACCAACTACAATGAGCAGTTCTTC. Translation: CASSPWDTNYNEQFF.

The J gene is TRBJ2-1, the V gene TRBV27, with D maybe TRBD2 (5 bases). The CDR3 is 11 amino acids. Germline V CDR1 and CDR2: MNHEY, SMNVEV (reference sequence). Trimming cost V 3 bases and J 9 bases, with 6 bases left between them. CDR3 in DNA: TGTGCCAGCAGTTTTGCGGGTGAGCAGTTCTTC. It specifies CASSFAGEQFF.

The CDR3, as DNA: TGTGCCAGCAGCCCGGACAGGGGAGTTGATGCTTTCTTT. Its protein product is CASSPDRGVDAFF. This rearrangement joins TRBV11-1 to TRBJ1-1; the match to TRBD1 covers 9 bases. V shed 5 bases and J 11 bases; nucleotides not matched to a gene: 9. Germline V lookup: CDR1 SGHAT, CDR2 FQDESV (reference sequence). The CDR3 has 13 residues.

The chain joins TRBV18 to TRBJ2-7, with 8 bases lining up with TRBD1. The CDR3 loop spans 14 amino acids. Trimming at V came to 6 bases and at J to 8 bases, leaving 12 bases not matched to a gene. Germline values: CDR1 KGHSH, CDR2 LQKENI. CDR3 DNA sequence: TGTGCCAGCTCCCGGCCAGGACAGGGTGAGCAGCAGTACTTC. Amino acids: CASSRPGQGEQQYF.

CDR3 DNA: TGTGCCAGCATGGGCCAGCAAGAGACCCAGTACTTC. Amino acid sequence: CASMGQQETQYF. This sequence joins TRBV2 and TRBJ2-5; the D is unclear. This CDR3 comprises 12 residues. Per germline, CDR1 SNHLY and CDR2 FYNNEI. The V end was cut by 7 bases, the J end by 2 bases, with 8 bases between.

The gene calls are TRBV5-1 and TRBJ1-5, with TRBD1 identical over 7 bases. Germline V gene data show CDR1 as SGHRS and CDR2 as YFSETQ. The CDR3 has 15 residues. Trimming removed 3 bases from V and 7 bases from J; junction bases left unmatched: 10. Here the CDR3 DNA reads TGCGCCAGCAGCTCCACAGGGGATCCGGGACAGCCCCAGCATTTT. Translation: CASSSTGDPGQPQHF.

The genes are TRBV18 and TRBJ2-7; a weak D match, TRBD1 (5 bases). Germline V gene lookup returns CDR1 KGHSH and CDR2 LQKENI. The length of the CDR3 is 12 residues. V lost 4 bases and J lost 4, with 8 bases in between. The CDR3 region is CASSLDSYEQYF. The CDR3 nucleotides read TGTGCCAGCTCACTTGACAGTTACGAGCAGTACTTC.

The rearrangement links TRBV10-3 to TRBJ1-1; D may be TRBD1 (5 bases). The germline V gene has CDR1 ENHRY and CDR2 SYGVKD. V gave up 0 bases and J gave up 10 bases, with 6 bases separating them. The CDR3 totals 11 residues. The CDR3 spells CAISESGGAFF. The CDR3 DNA follows: TGTGCCATCAGTGAGTCCGGGGGAGCTTTCTTT.

This chain links TRBV7-9 with TRBJ1-4, with 10 bases matching TRBD1. Germline loops: CDR1 SEHNR, CDR2 FQNEAQ (reference sequence). V shed 5 bases and J 7 bases; nucleotides not matched to a gene: 4. The CDR3 runs to 14 residues. The chain's CDR3 is CASSIDRGLEKLFF. The DNA for the CDR3 is TGTGCCAGCAGCATCGACAGGGGGCTTGAAAAACTGTTTTTT.

CDR3 sequence reads: CASSPKTGAPNEKLFF. In DNA form, the CDR3 reads TGTGCCAGCAGCCCAAAGACAGGGGCCCCTAATGAAAAACTGTTTTTT. The rearrangement links TRBV4-2 to TRBJ1-4; TRBD1 matches at 8 bases. The CDR3 has 16 residues. Trimming at V came to 4 bases and at J to 3 bases, leaving 7 bases not matched to a gene. Germline V gives CDR1 LGHNA, CDR2 YNFKEQ.